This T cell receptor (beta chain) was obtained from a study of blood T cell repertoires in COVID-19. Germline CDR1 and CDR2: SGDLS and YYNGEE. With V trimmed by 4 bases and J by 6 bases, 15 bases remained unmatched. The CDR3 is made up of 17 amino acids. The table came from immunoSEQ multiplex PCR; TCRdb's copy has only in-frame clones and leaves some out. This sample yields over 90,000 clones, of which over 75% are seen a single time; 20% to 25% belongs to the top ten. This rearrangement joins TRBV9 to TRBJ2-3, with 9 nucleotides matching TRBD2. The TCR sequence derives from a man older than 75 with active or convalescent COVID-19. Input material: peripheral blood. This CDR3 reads CASSTRGLAGRPDTQYF. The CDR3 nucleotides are TGTGCCAGCAGCACGCGGGGGCTAGCGGGGAGGCCGGATACGCAGTATTTT.